This TCR beta chain derives from a study of CD8 T cells in Susac syndrome. Germline V gene data show CDR1 as MNHEY and CDR2 as SVGEGT. V shed 7 bases and J shed 8 bases, with 23 bases lying between them. CDR3 length: 16 residues. The sample holds one count of this clonotype. The authors reverse transcribed roughly 0.5 to 1 ug RNA with random hexamers. TCRdb ran MiXCR on the immunoSEQ multiplex PCR reads and lists one entry per CDR3 protein. The sample holds approximately 53,000 distinct CDR3 sequences, 93% seen once. Control patients had untreated stable or active relapsing-remitting multiple sclerosis by revised McDonald criteria.

The sequence derives from a human donor with multiple sclerosis. The sample comprised CD8+ T cells from PBMCs. The chain has TRBV6-2 or TRBV6-3 and TRBJ1-4; no clear D gene. In DNA form, the CDR3 reads TGTGCCAGCACCCACCGAAGGGTTAAGGGTGAAGAAAAACTGTTTTTT. This sequence encodes CASTHRRVKGEEKLFF.